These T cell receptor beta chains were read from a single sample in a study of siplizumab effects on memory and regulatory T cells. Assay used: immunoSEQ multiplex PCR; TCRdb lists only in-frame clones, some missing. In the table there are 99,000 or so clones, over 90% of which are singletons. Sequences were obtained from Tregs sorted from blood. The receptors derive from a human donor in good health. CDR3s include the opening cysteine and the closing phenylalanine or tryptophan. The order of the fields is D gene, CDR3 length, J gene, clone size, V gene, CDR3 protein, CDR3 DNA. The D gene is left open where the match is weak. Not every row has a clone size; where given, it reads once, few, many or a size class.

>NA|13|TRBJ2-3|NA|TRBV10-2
CASSDLVRYTQYF
TGCGCCAGCAGTGATCTCGTAAGATATACGCAGTATTTT
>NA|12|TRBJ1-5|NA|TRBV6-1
CASRAGMTGPHF
TGTGCCAGTCGAGCGGGGATGACAGGCCCCCATTTT
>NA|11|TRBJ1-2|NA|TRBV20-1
CSPPELYGYTF
TGCAGCCCCCCCGAGCTCTATGGCTACACCTTC
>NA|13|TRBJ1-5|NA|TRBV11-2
CASSRDTNQPQHF
TGTGCCAGCAGCCGGGACACCAATCAGCCCCAGCATTTT
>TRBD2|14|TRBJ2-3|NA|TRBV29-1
CSGGLAGLTDTQYF
TGCAGCGGGGGACTAGCGGGACTCACAGATACGCAGTATTTT
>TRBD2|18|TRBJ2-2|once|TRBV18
CASSPQRTSGGNTGELFF
TGTGCCAGCTCACCTCAACGAACTAGCGGGGGTAACACCGGGGAGCTGTTTTTT
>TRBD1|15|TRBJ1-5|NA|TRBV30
CAWSLGGRANQPQHF
TGTGCCTGGAGCCTAGGGGGCAGGGCCAATCAGCCCCAGCATTTT
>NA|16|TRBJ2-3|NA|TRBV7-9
CASSSWESTSTDTQYF
TGTGCCAGCAGCTCTTGGGAGAGTACTAGCACAGATACGCAGTATTTT
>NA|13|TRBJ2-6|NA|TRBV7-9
CASSFARANVLTF
TGTGCCAGCAGCTTTGCCAGAGCCAACGTCCTGACTTTC
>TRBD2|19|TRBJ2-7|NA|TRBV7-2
CASSLVPIAGGLGRYEQYF
TGTGCCAGCAGCTTGGTGCCCATAGCGGGAGGGCTAGGCCGGTACGAGCAGTACTTC
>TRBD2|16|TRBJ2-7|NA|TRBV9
CASSLHPAGGPHEQYF
TGTGCCAGCAGCCTCCACCCGGCGGGGGGGCCTCACGAGCAGTACTTC
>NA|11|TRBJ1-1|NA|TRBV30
CAWGQNTEAFF
TGTGCCTGGGGACAGAACACTGAAGCTTTCTTT
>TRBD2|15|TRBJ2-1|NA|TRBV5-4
CASSLAGVFYNEQFF
TGTGCCAGCAGCTTAGCGGGGGTTTTCTACAATGAGCAGTTCTTC
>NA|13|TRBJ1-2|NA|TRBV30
CAWSNGGGHGYTF
TGTGCCTGGAGTAACGGTGGGGGCCATGGCTACACCTTC
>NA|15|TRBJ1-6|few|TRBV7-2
CASSLLHLKHSPLHF
TGTGCCAGCAGCTTATTGCACTTGAAGCATTCACCCCTCCACTTT
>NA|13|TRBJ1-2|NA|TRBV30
CAVGRAPLGGYTF
TGTGCCGTGGGCAGGGCCCCTTTGGGCGGCTACACCTTC
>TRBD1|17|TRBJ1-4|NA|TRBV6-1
CASSESRTGPVNEKLFF
TGTGCCAGCAGTGAAAGCAGGACAGGACCTGTTAATGAAAAACTGTTTTTT
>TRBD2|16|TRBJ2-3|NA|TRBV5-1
CASSRGLAGVRDTQYF
TGCGCCAGCAGCCGAGGGCTAGCGGGAGTTAGGGATACGCAGTATTTT
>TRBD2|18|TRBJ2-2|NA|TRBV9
CASSGGLAGGRDTGELFF
TGTGCCAGCAGCGGAGGACTAGCGGGAGGGAGGGACACCGGGGAGCTGTTTTTT
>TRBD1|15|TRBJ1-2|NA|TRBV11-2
CASSSIRDRVYGYTF
TGTGCCAGCAGCTCAATACGGGACAGGGTCTATGGCTACACCTTC
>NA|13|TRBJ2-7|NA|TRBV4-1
CASSQEGDTRAYF
TGCGCCAGCAGCCAAGAGGGGGACACTAGAGCGTACTTC
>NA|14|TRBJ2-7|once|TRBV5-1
CASSLAWGPYEQYF
TGCGCCAGCAGCTTGGCCTGGGGGCCCTACGAGCAGTACTTC
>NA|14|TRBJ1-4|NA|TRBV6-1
CASSSQGLNEKLFF
TGTGCCAGCAGTTCACAGGGTTTGAATGAAAAACTGTTTTTT
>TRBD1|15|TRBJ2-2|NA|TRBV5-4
CASSSGQGKAGELFF
TGTGCCAGCAGCTCGGGACAGGGGAAAGCCGGGGAGCTGTTTTTT
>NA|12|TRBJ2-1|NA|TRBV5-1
CASSLSINEQFF
TGCGCCAGCAGCTTATCAATCAATGAGCAGTTCTTC
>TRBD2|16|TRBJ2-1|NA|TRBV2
CASRVPGLTLYNEQFF
TGTGCCAGCAGGGTTCCGGGACTAACTCTCTACAATGAGCAGTTCTTC
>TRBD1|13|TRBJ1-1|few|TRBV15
CATSTDRGAEAFF
TGTGCCACCAGCACGGACAGGGGCGCTGAAGCTTTCTTT
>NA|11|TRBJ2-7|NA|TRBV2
CASSESGLPNF
TGTGCCAGCAGTGAGTCAGGGCTCCCGAACTTC
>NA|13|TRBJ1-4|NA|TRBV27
CASSLSEGEKLFF
TGTGCCAGCAGTTTATCCGAGGGAGAAAAACTGTTTTTT
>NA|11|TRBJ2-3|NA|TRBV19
CASSIRDTQYF
TGTGCCAGTAGTATAAGAGATACGCAGTATTTT
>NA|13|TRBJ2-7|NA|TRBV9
CASSGGPRDEQYF
TGTGCCAGCAGCGGGGGACCGAGGGACGAGCAGTACTTC
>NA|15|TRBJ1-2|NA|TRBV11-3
CASSRRVTNNYGYTF
TGTGCCAGCAGCCGGCGGGTTACTAATAACTATGGCTACACCTTC
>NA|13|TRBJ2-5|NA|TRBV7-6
CASSLKAWETQYF
TGTGCCAGCAGCTTAAAAGCGTGGGAGACCCAGTACTTC
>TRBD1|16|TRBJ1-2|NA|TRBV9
CASSAGDRGTNYGYTF
TGTGCCAGCAGCGCCGGGGACAGGGGGACTAACTATGGCTACACCTTC
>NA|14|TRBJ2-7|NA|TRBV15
CATSRDTGYYEQYF
TGTGCCACCAGCAGAGATACAGGGTACTACGAGCAGTACTTC
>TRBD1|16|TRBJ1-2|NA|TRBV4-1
CASSLQRQGANSGYTF
TGCGCCAGCAGCCTACAACGGCAGGGGGCGAACTCTGGCTACACCTTC
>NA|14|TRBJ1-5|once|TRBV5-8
CASSLWGSGQPQHF
TGTGCCAGCAGCTTGTGGGGGTCCGGTCAGCCCCAGCATTTT
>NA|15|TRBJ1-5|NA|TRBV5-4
CASSWGPFGTQPQHF
TGTGCCAGCAGCTGGGGGCCCTTTGGGACCCAGCCCCAGCATTTT
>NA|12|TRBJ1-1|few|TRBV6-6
CASSYGVTEAFF
TGTGCCAGCAGTTACGGGGTAACTGAAGCTTTCTTT
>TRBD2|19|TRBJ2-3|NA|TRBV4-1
CASSLSLTSGGVGTDTQYF
TGCGCCAGCAGCCTCTCCCTGACTAGCGGGGGAGTAGGGACAGATACGCAGTATTTT
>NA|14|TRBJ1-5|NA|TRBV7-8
CASSLQTGNQPQHF
TGTGCCAGCAGCTTACAGACAGGCAATCAGCCCCAGCATTTT
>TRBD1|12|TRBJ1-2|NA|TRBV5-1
CASSPAGGGYTF
TGCGCCAGCAGCCCCGCAGGGGGTGGCTACACCTTC
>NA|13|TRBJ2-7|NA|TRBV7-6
CASRQTGSNEQYF
TGTGCCAGCAGACAAACAGGGTCCAACGAGCAGTACTTC
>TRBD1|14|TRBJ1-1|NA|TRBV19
CASSVGGAVPEAFF
TGTGCCAGTAGTGTAGGGGGCGCTGTTCCTGAAGCTTTCTTT
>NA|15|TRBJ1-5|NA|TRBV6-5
CASSLKGYSNQPQHF
TGTGCCAGCAGCCTCAAGGGGTATAGCAATCAGCCCCAGCATTTT
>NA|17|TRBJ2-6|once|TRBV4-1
CASSQDPPGAGANVLTF
TGCGCCAGCAGCCAAGATCCCCCGGGGGCTGGGGCCAACGTCCTGACTTTC
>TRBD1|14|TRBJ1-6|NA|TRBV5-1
CASSLQGWNSPLHF
TGCGCCAGCAGCCTACAGGGGTGGAATTCACCCCTCCACTTT